Below are 31 T cell receptor beta chains sequenced from a single sample in a study of blood T cell repertoires in COVID-19. Repertoires were generated with immunoSEQ multiplex PCR, while TCRdb's copy carries only in-frame clones and drops some. The sample consists of approximately 190,000 clones, around 84% of them appearing once. Specimen: peripheral blood. The receptors here all came from a man between 25 and 39 years old with active or convalescent COVID-19.

This clone was counted between two and nine times. The V call is TRBV5-6, the J call TRBJ1-2; 7 bases fit TRBD1. The CDR3 runs 13 residues. The trim removed 6 bases at V and 7 bases at J, leaving 9 bases unmatched. The germline V gene encodes CDR1 SGHDT and CDR2 YYEEEE. In nucleotides, the CDR3 is TGTGCCAGCAACACAGGGGAACGAGGTGGCTACACCTTC. It codes for CASNTGERGGYTF.

The chain is built from TRBV30 and TRBJ2-7; 9 nucleotides match TRBD1. The CDR3 consists of 14 residues. V was pared by 2 bases and J by 1 base, with 3 bases of the junction left unmatched. Looked up from germline, CDR1 is GTSNPN and CDR2 is SVGIG (reference sequence). The CDR3 coding sequence is TGTGCCTGGAGTATCGGGACAGGGTCCTACGAGCAGTACGTC. Encoded protein: CAWSIGTGSYEQYV.

Notes on this clone: Its ends do not fully match the called genes, so a read error is possible. V gene TRBV30 combines with J gene TRBJ1-2, with 8 positions matching TRBD1. The CDR3 has 11 residues. Germline loops: CDR1 GTSNPN, CDR2 SVGIG (reference sequence). The CDR3 sequence is CAWSVGQEKSF. The CDR3 DNA follows: TGTGCCTGGAGTGTGGGACAGGAAAAGAGCTTC.

J is TRBJ1-4 and V is TRBV5-4; the D gene is possibly TRBD1 (5 bases). Trimming removed 3 bases at V and 0 bases at J, with 15 bases between. In germline, CDR1 is SGHNT, CDR2 YYREEE (reference sequence). This CDR3 comprises 17 residues. CDR3 DNA: TGTGCCAGCAGCTCATTACCAGGGATTGCAACTAATGAAAAACTGTTTTTT. Protein product: CASSSLPGIATNEKLFF.

The chain joins TRBV7-2 to TRBJ1-1; no clear D gene. This CDR3 contains 14 residues. Trimming took 0 bases from V and 5 from J, leaving 10 bases between them. The germline V gene has CDR1 SGHTA and CDR2 FQGNSA. CDR3 loop: CASSLADAGTEAFF. Written as DNA, the CDR3 is TGTGCCAGCAGCTTAGCTGACGCCGGGACTGAAGCTTTCTTT.

This chain connects TRBV19 to TRBJ1-1; D gene ambiguous. V was clipped by 5 bases and J by 0 bases, with 13 bases between them. In germline, CDR1 is LNHDA, CDR2 SQIVND (reference sequence). The CDR3 is 15 amino acids. The CDR3 reads CASSPGSYMNTEAFF. The CDR3 coding sequence is TGTGCCAGTAGTCCGGGGAGCTACATGAACACTGAAGCTTTCTTT.

The J gene is TRBJ1-1, the V gene TRBV27; D gene unclear. V was trimmed by 1 base and J by 5 bases, leaving 14 bases between them. This CDR3 spans 15 amino acids. Per the germline V gene, CDR1 is MNHEY and CDR2 is SMNVEV (reference sequence). In DNA form, the CDR3 reads TGTGCCAGCAGTTTATTCCCGGGTGCCGTGACTGAAGCTTTCTTT. It specifies CASSLFPGAVTEAFF.

CDR3 sequence: CASSPGRGYTEAFF. The CDR3 DNA reads TGTGCCAGCAGCCCCGGGAGAGGGTACACTGAAGCTTTCTTT. J is TRBJ1-1 and V is TRBV9, with unresolved D. V gave up 4 bases and J gave up 3 bases, with 13 bases separating them. The CDR3 runs 14 residues. The V gene's germline CDR1 is SGDLS and CDR2 YYNGEE.

This clone has a single count. The chain has TRBV7-6 and TRBJ1-2; D might be TRBD1 (6 bases). CDR1 is SGHVS, CDR2 FNYEAQ, per germline. The V gene lost 5 bases and the J gene lost 8 bases, with 21 bases spanning the gap. This CDR3 comprises 15 residues. The CDR3 here is CASSPGTPGWRGYTF. The CDR3 bases are TGTGCCAGCAGCCCTGGGACACCGGGGTGGCGAGGCTACACCTTC. The variable domain in full, completed from reference TRBV7-6 and TRBJ1-2, reads GAGVSQSPRYKVTKRGQDVALRCDPISGHVSLYWYRQALGQGPEFLTYFNYEAQQDKSGLPNDRFSAERPEGSISTLTIQRTEQRDSAMYRCASSPGTPGWRGYTFGSGTRLTVV.

The chain combines TRBV24-1 with TRBJ2-1; the match to TRBD2 covers 10 bases. The germline V gene encodes CDR1 KGHDR and CDR2 SFDVKD. The CDR3 covers 13 residues. With 11 bases clipped from V and 6 bases from J, the junction kept 6 bases outside the gene matches. This chain's CDR3 is CASSGGRINEQFF. In DNA, the CDR3 is TGTGCCAGTAGCGGGGGGCGCATCAATGAGCAGTTCTTC.

The chain recombines TRBV13 with TRBJ2-2; 7 bases are shared with TRBD1. Per the germline V gene, CDR1 is PRHDT and CDR2 is FYEKMQ (reference sequence). The CDR3 contains 16 residues. The trim removed 5 bases at V and 3 bases at J, leaving 9 bases unmatched. The DNA for the CDR3 is TGTGCCAGCAGCCGAACGAGGACAGGTTACACCGGGGAGCTGTTTTTT. It encodes CASSRTRTGYTGELFF.

This clone has just a few counts. V gene TRBV19 combines with J gene TRBJ1-5, with 8 bases matching TRBD1. This CDR3 is built from 16 residues. Germline V gene sequence: CDR1 LNHDA, CDR2 SQIVND (reference sequence). With 4 bases clipped from V and 6 bases from J, the junction kept 11 bases outside the gene matches. The CDR3 DNA follows: TGTGCCAGTAGTAACGGACAGGGAGGGTCTGCTCAGCCCCAGCATTTT. Amino acid sequence: CASSNGQGGSAQPQHF.

This chain joins TRBV19 and TRBJ1-6, with 10 positions matching TRBD1. J was trimmed by 4 bases and V by 4 bases; bases with no gene match: 7. Germline values: CDR1 LNHDA, CDR2 SQIVND (reference sequence). CDR3 length: 17 residues. CDR3 region: CASSTPGTGVYNSPLHF. For the CDR3, the DNA is TGTGCCAGTAGTACCCCCGGGACAGGGGTTTATAATTCACCCCTCCACTTT.

V gene TRBV15 combines with J gene TRBJ1-1; D may be TRBD1 (5 bases). CDR1 and CDR2 from the germline V gene are LNHNV and YYDKDF (reference sequence). V lost 0 bases to trimming and J lost 1 base, with 6 bases between them. The CDR3 runs to 14 residues. CDR3 bases: TGTGCCACCAGCAGAGACGGGGGGAACACTGAAGCTTTCTTT. As protein: CATSRDGGNTEAFF.

V is TRBV30 and J is TRBJ1-1; a weak D match, TRBD1 (6 bases). There are 14 residues in the CDR3. Trimming cost V 1 base and J 4 bases, with 13 bases left between them. Germline V lookup: CDR1 GTSNPN, CDR2 SVGIG (reference sequence). The CDR3, as DNA: TGTGCCTGGAGTGGGGTCCAGGGGCCCACTGAAGCTTTCTTT. Translated, it gives CAWSGVQGPTEAFF.

The chain combines TRBV10-3 with TRBJ2-3; 8 bases map to TRBD1. The CDR3 sequence is 16 residues long. In germline, CDR1 is ENHRY, CDR2 SYGVKD. The junction had 7 bases not matched to a gene; V was cut back by 4 bases and J by 1 base. The CDR3 loop reads CAISGPGTGGTDTQYF. The CDR3 coding sequence is TGTGCCATCAGTGGGCCCGGGACAGGAGGCACAGATACGCAGTATTTT.

CDR3 residues: CASSQAGHSRASPLHF. The CDR3 nucleotides are TGTGCCAGCAGCCAAGCGGGACACTCGCGGGCTTCACCCCTCCACTTT. The chain has TRBV14 and TRBJ1-6, with D perhaps TRBD1 (6 bases). Germline CDR1 is SGHDN and CDR2 is FVKESK. The CDR3 runs to 16 residues. V was shortened by 1 base and J by 9 bases, with 16 bases between the two germline ends.

The V call is TRBV5-3, the J call TRBJ2-3; D ambiguous. TRBV5-3 has ORF status, its function being uncertain. V was shortened by 0 bases and J by 4 bases, with 9 bases between the two germline ends. The CDR3 is made up of 14 amino acids. The CDR3 protein is CARSLGEAPDTQYF. The CDR3 nucleotides are TGTGCCAGAAGCTTGGGTGAGGCACCAGATACGCAGTATTTT.

This clone was picked up one time. This rearrangement joins TRBV3-1 (or the pseudogene TRBV3-2) to TRBJ1-2; 8 bases line up with TRBD1. V was pared by 3 bases and J by 2 bases, with 8 bases of the junction left unmatched. Per germline, CDR1 LGHDT and CDR2 YNNKEL (reference sequence). This CDR3 has 16 amino acids. The CDR3: CASSHSRDRKNYGYTF. DNA for the CDR3: TGTGCCAGCAGCCATAGCCGGGACAGGAAAAACTATGGCTACACCTTC.

This clone was picked up one time. This rearrangement joins TRBV28 to TRBJ1-4; the match to TRBD1 covers 10 bases. The CDR3 runs 15 residues. V lost 5 bases and J lost 8; bases outside the gene matches: 8. Germline loops: CDR1 MDHEN, CDR2 SYDVKM. The chain's CDR3 is CASSPGTGAREKLFF. The CDR3, as DNA: TGTGCCAGCAGTCCGGGGACAGGGGCAAGGGAAAAACTGTTTTTT.

This clone was seen just once. This chain joins TRBV2 and TRBJ1-5, with D possibly matching TRBD1 (5 bases). CDR1 SNHLY and CDR2 FYNNEI come from the germline V gene. V was clipped by 4 bases and J by 1 base, with 11 bases between them. The CDR3 loop spans 15 amino acids. CDR3 in amino acids: CASSGQGVSNQPQHF. For the CDR3, the DNA is TGTGCCAGCAGTGGGCAGGGTGTCAGCAATCAGCCCCAGCATTTT.

The rearrangement uses TRBV30 and TRBJ1-1; no firm D call. V lost 0 bases, J lost 5 bases, and 10 bases lay in between. CDR3 length: 13 residues. Germline loops: CDR1 GTSNPN, CDR2 SVGIG (reference sequence). As DNA, the CDR3 is TGTGCCTGGAGTGTATCGACGACAACTGAAGCTTTCTTT. It yields the protein CAWSVSTTTEAFF.

The V gene is TRBV5-1, the J gene TRBJ1-1; weak D call: TRBD1 (5 bases). The CDR3 sequence is 13 residues long. CDR1 SGHRS and CDR2 YFSETQ come from the germline V gene. V lost 4 bases and J lost 7, with 14 bases in between. The CDR3 sequence: CASSAGRGDEAFF. CDR3 DNA sequence: TGCGCCAGCAGCGCCGGACGGGGGGATGAAGCTTTCTTT.

This chain connects TRBV5-4 to TRBJ1-2; weak D call: TRBD1 (5 bases). Germline lookup yields CDR1 SGHNT and CDR2 YYREEE (reference sequence). V was shortened by 3 bases and J by 6 bases, with 15 bases between the two germline ends. This CDR3 contains 14 residues. CDR3 nucleotide sequence: TGTGCCAGCAGCTCTGGGCCGGGGGAGGATGGCTACACCTTC. It codes for CASSSGPGEDGYTF.

This clone was seen only a few times. The V call is TRBV18, the J call TRBJ2-7, with TRBD1 matching 7 bases. Unmatched junction bases numbered 4, after V lost 2 bases and J lost 6 bases. Germline V lookup: CDR1 KGHSH, CDR2 LQKENI. CDR3 length: 13 amino acids. The CDR3 here is CASSPNRGREQYF. Written as DNA, the CDR3 is TGTGCCAGCTCACCAAACAGGGGTCGCGAGCAGTACTTC.

The chain employs TRBV11-2 and TRBJ1-1; perhaps TRBD1 as D (6 bases). V was clipped by 2 bases and J by 4 bases, with 17 bases between them. This CDR3 comprises 16 residues. Per germline, CDR1 SGHAT and CDR2 FQNNGV. This CDR3 is CASSLQGRGWATEAFF. CDR3 bases: TGTGCCAGCAGCTTACAGGGGAGGGGTTGGGCCACTGAAGCTTTCTTT.

The chain employs TRBV14 and TRBJ2-1, with 9 bases identical to TRBD1. In germline, CDR1 is SGHDN, CDR2 FVKESK. There are 15 residues in the CDR3. The V and J ends lost 3 bases and 9 bases, in that order; junction bases with no gene match: 9. The CDR3 DNA reads TGTGCCAGCAGCCATCCGGGACAGGGTCGTTCTGAGCAGTTCTTC. It yields the protein CASSHPGQGRSEQFF.

The rearrangement links TRBV7-3 to TRBJ1-1; 7 bases line up with TRBD1. This CDR3 has 14 amino acids. Unmatched junction bases numbered 8, after V lost 2 bases and J lost 8 bases. Germline-derived CDR1 and CDR2 are SGHTA and FQGTGA. CDR3 bases: TGTGCCAGCAGCTTAGACAGGGATGGAGGGGAAGCTTTCTTT. Its translation: CASSLDRDGGEAFF.

The chain employs TRBV19 and TRBJ2-4; 10 bases are shared with TRBD2. Germline lookup yields CDR1 LNHDA and CDR2 SQIVND (reference sequence). The CDR3 is 12 amino acids. For the CDR3, the DNA is TGTGCTACCCGGACTAGCGGAAACATTCAGTACTTC. Translated: CATRTSGNIQYF.

The DNA for the CDR3 is TGTGCCACCAGCAGAGATTTTACTAGCGGGAATTACGAGCAGTACTTC. Protein product: CATSRDFTSGNYEQYF. The rearrangement uses TRBV15 and TRBJ2-7, with 10 bases identical to TRBD2. The trim removed 0 bases at V and 4 bases at J, leaving 6 bases unmatched. The CDR3 has 16 amino acids. From germline, CDR1 is LNHNV and CDR2 YYDKDF (reference sequence).

The rearrangement joins TRBV18 to TRBJ2-7; 10 bases map to TRBD1. Trimming took 4 bases from V and 5 from J; bases not matched to a gene: 5. The CDR3 runs to 14 residues. The V gene's germline CDR1 is KGHSH and CDR2 LQKENI. The CDR3: CASSLRQGADEQYF. CDR3 nucleotide sequence: TGTGCCAGCTCACTAAGACAGGGGGCGGACGAGCAGTACTTC.